A selection of T cell receptor beta chains follows, all from one sample in a study of blood T cell repertoires in COVID-19. Sequencing was performed with immunoSEQ multiplex PCR; in TCRdb, only in-frame clones are kept and a portion is missing. In the table there are under 85,000 clones, roughly 80% of which are singletons. The source material was peripheral blood. The receptors were sampled from a human donor in a cohort sampled during active COVID-19. CDR3s include the opening cysteine and the closing phenylalanine or tryptophan. Fields, in order: D gene, J gene, V gene, CDR3 protein, CDR3 DNA. A D gene is named only where the DNA matches it firmly.

d_call: -; j_call: TRBJ1-5; v_call: TRBV23-1; cdr3_aa: CASSQSRQSNQPQHF; cdr3_nt: TGCGCCAGCAGTCAATCGAGACAGTCCAATCAGCCCCAGCATTTT
d_call: -; j_call: TRBJ1-2; v_call: TRBV5-1; cdr3_aa: CASSPNTAGYTF; cdr3_nt: TGCGCCAGCAGCCCAAACACAGCCGGCTACACCTTC
d_call: TRBD1; j_call: TRBJ1-5; v_call: TRBV19; cdr3_aa: CASSTGQVYQPQHF; cdr3_nt: TGTGCCAGTAGTACGGGACAGGTTTATCAGCCCCAGCATTTT
d_call: TRBD2; j_call: TRBJ2-7; v_call: TRBV6-2/TRBV6-3; cdr3_aa: CASSYRSGGGRYEQYF; cdr3_nt: TGTGCCAGCAGTTACCGAAGCGGCGGGGGGCGGTACGAGCAGTACTTC
d_call: -; j_call: TRBJ1-2; v_call: TRBV6-5; cdr3_aa: CASSRTGSNYGYTF; cdr3_nt: TGTGCCAGCAGCCGAACAGGGAGTAACTATGGCTACACCTTC
d_call: -; j_call: TRBJ1-2; v_call: TRBV7-2; cdr3_aa: CASSPGTDYGYTF; cdr3_nt: TGTGCCAGCAGCCCCGGGACTGACTATGGCTACACCTTC
d_call: TRBD1; j_call: TRBJ1-2; v_call: TRBV3-1/TRBV3-2; cdr3_aa: CASSQGLGTGFGYTF; cdr3_nt: TGTGCCAGCAGCCAGGGTTTAGGGACAGGGTTCGGCTACACCTTC
d_call: TRBD2; j_call: TRBJ2-7; v_call: TRBV27; cdr3_aa: CASSLRGGAPYEQYF; cdr3_nt: TGTGCCAGCAGTCTTCGGGGAGGGGCGCCATACGAGCAGTACTTC
d_call: -; j_call: TRBJ2-7; v_call: TRBV24-1; cdr3_aa: CATSDPGFPYEQYF; cdr3_nt: TGTGCCACCAGTGACCCCGGTTTCCCCTACGAGCAGTACTTC
d_call: -; j_call: TRBJ1-2; v_call: TRBV27; cdr3_aa: CASSPRGLANYGYTF; cdr3_nt: TGTGCCAGCAGCCCCAGGGGTCTGGCTAACTATGGCTACACCTTC
d_call: -; j_call: TRBJ2-5; v_call: TRBV7-9; cdr3_aa: CASSSNPFAEHQETQYF; cdr3_nt: TGTGCCAGCAGCTCAAACCCCTTTGCGGAGCATCAAGAGACCCAGTACTTC
d_call: -; j_call: TRBJ1-1; v_call: TRBV11-3; cdr3_aa: CASSLRGTSNTEAFF; cdr3_nt: TGTGCCAGCAGCTTGAGAGGGACATCGAACACTGAAGCTTTCTTT
d_call: TRBD2; j_call: TRBJ2-7; v_call: TRBV11-2; cdr3_aa: CASSLGPSGGSYEQYF; cdr3_nt: TGTGCCAGCAGCTTAGGACCAAGCGGGGGCTCCTACGAGCAGTACTTC
d_call: TRBD1; j_call: TRBJ1-5; v_call: TRBV7-2; cdr3_aa: CASSSRQGGLQHF; cdr3_nt: TGTGCCAGCAGCTCACGACAGGGGGGGCTCCAGCATTTT